These 9 T cell receptor beta chains were sequenced from one sample in a study of identical twins. MiXCR, applied by TCRdb to the 5' RACE reads, yields one record per CDR3 protein. Altogether roughly 150,000 distinct CDR3 sequences are present, roughly 3.2% being singletons, with the ten largest covering approximately 7.6%. The sample taken for sequencing was memory T cells sorted from blood. Every receptor here comes from a man in his late teens or twenties in good health.

This clonotype was seen many times. V usage is TRBV6-5 and J usage is TRBJ1-5, with D tentatively TRBD1 (5 bases). V gave up 0 bases and J gave up 1 base, with 7 bases separating them. Germline values: CDR1 MNHEY, CDR2 SVGAGI. The length of the CDR3 is 15 residues. CDR3: CASSYSGESNQPQHF. In nucleotides, the CDR3 is TGTGCCAGCAGTTACTCGGGGGAAAGCAATCAGCCCCAGCATTTT.

This clonotype came up many times. DNA for the CDR3: TGTGCCAGCAGTTACATCACGGGGGGTGTCGGGGAGCTGTTTTTT. This translates into CASSYITGGVGELFF. V is TRBV6-5 and J is TRBJ2-2; 7 bases agree with TRBD2. This CDR3 has 15 amino acids. Germline V gene lookup returns CDR1 MNHEY and CDR2 SVGAGI. With V trimmed by 2 bases and J by 7 bases, 7 bases remained unmatched.

This clonotype has at least ten counts. The chain couples TRBV20-1 to TRBJ1-2; D ambiguous. Trimming removed 0 bases at V and 8 bases at J, with 19 bases between. The CDR3 is 15 amino acids. Per germline, CDR1 DFQATT and CDR2 SNEGSKA (reference sequence). CDR3 amino acids: CSARDSRGYNRGYTF. CDR3 DNA: TGCAGTGCTAGAGACTCACGGGGTTATAATCGGGGCTACACCTTC.

This clonotype was picked up a small number of times. J is TRBJ1-6 and V is TRBV6-8; D not resolved. The CDR3 is 13 residues long. The V end was cut by 7 bases, the J end by 7 bases, with 11 bases between. Per the germline V gene, CDR1 is MNHGY and CDR2 is SAAAGT. In nucleotides, the CDR3 is TGTGCCAGCAATAAGGAGATGAATTCACCCCTCCACTTT. It yields the protein CASNKEMNSPLHF.

V is TRBV11-3 and J is TRBJ2-1, with TRBD2 as a possible D gene (5 bases). The CDR3 runs 15 residues. V was pared by 6 bases and J by 8 bases, with 20 bases between. Looked up from germline, CDR1 is SGHNT and CDR2 is YENEEA. The CDR3 is CASSLTEGPWDEQFF. The DNA of the CDR3 is TGTGCCAGCAGTCTTACAGAGGGTCCGTGGGATGAGCAGTTCTTC. Complete variable domain (other parts from reference TRBV11-3 and TRBJ2-1): EAGVVQSPRYKIIEKKQPVAFWCNPISGHNTLYWYLQNLGQGPELLIRYENEEAVDDSQLPKDRFSAERLKGVDSTLKIQPAELGDSAVYLCASSLTEGPWDEQFFGPGTRLTVL.

This clonotype showed up many times. The V and J genes are TRBV5-1 and TRBJ2-1; D gene unclear. Between the trimmed V and J ends, which lost 0 bases and 7 bases, there was a span of 8 bases. The germline gives CDR1 SGHRS, CDR2 YFSETQ. The CDR3 is 13 residues long. The CDR3 DNA reads as TGCGCCAGCAGCTTGGGTCCACGTAATGAGCAGTTCTTC. Translated: CASSLGPRNEQFF.

This clonotype has at least ten counts. The V gene is TRBV24-1, the J gene TRBJ2-4; 7 bases are shared with TRBD1. V lost 7 bases to trimming and J lost 7 bases; unmatched junction nucleotides: 0. The CDR3 length is 11 residues. CDR1 is KGHDR and CDR2 is SFDVKD in the germline V gene. CDR3 protein: CATRQGNIQYF. The CDR3 bases are TGTGCCACCAGACAGGGGAACATTCAGTACTTC.

This clonotype was counted ten times or more. The chain has TRBV7-9 and TRBJ1-3, with D unclear. The germline V and J ends were trimmed by 5 bases and 4 bases, with 9 bases remaining between them. This CDR3 has 13 residues. The germline V gene encodes CDR1 SEHNR and CDR2 FQNEAQ (reference sequence). In DNA, the CDR3 is TGTGCCAGCAGCCTGGAACAGGGAAACACCATATATTTT. The encoded protein is CASSLEQGNTIYF.

This clonotype was detected many times. The chain has TRBV5-1 and TRBJ2-7, with a tentative D call TRBD2 (5 bases). This CDR3 region has 11 residues. CDR1 SGHRS and CDR2 YFSETQ come from the germline V gene. Trimming pared 3 bases from V and 6 bases from J, leaving 7 bases between. CDR3 residues: CASSYSGEQYF. The DNA of the CDR3 is TGCGCCAGCAGCTACAGCGGCGAGCAGTACTTC.